The clone carrying this T cell receptor (beta chain) was seen only once. The target antigen is unknown. Clones were read by immunoSEQ multiplex PCR, and TCRdb kept only the in-frame ones, dropping some. The table records about 70,000 clones, around 85% of them present only once. The data belong to a study of T cells in localized non-small cell lung cancer. Trimming cost V 4 bases and J 7 bases; bases outside gene matches: 4. Looked up from germline, CDR1 is LNHDA and CDR2 is SQIVND (reference sequence). This CDR3 has 14 residues. General observations from the study: Longer overall survival was associated with a higher density of T cells in the blood. Only one tumor region went through sequencing, so heterogeneity may still be there. Uninvolved neighboring lung showed the greatest T cell clonality, exceeding tumor.

This sequence originates from a male donor at least 60 years old with stage III squamous cell lung carcinoma. This chain connects TRBV19 to TRBJ1-6; TRBD1 matches at 7 bases. Here the sequenced sample was peripheral blood, taken before any cancer treatment. CDR3 sequence (DNA): TGTGCCAGTAGTAGACAGGGCGACAATTCACCCCTCCACTTT. Its protein product is CASSRQGDNSPLHF.